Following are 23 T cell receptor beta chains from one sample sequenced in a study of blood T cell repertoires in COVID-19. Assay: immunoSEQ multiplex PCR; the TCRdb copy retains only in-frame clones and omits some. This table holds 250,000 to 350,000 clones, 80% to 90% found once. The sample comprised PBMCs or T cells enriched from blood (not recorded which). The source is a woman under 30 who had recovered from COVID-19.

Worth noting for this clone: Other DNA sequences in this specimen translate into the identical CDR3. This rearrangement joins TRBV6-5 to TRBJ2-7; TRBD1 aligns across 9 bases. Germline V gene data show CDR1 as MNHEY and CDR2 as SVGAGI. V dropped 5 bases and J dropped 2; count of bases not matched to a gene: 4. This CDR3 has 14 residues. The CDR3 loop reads CASSPGQGTYEQYF. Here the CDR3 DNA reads TGTGCCAGCAGTCCAGGACAGGGGACCTACGAGCAGTACTTC.

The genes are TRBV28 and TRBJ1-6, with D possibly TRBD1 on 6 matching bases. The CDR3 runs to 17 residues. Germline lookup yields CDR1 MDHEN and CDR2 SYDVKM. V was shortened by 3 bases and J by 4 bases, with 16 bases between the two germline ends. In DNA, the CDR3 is TGTGCCAGCAGTTTTTACACGGTTCAGGGGTATAATTCACCCCTCCACTTT. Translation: CASSFYTVQGYNSPLHF.

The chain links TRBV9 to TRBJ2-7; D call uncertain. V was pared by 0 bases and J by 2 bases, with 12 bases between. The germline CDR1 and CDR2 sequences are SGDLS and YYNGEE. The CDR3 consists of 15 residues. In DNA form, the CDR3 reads TGTGCCAGCAGCGTAGGCGGAACTATCACCTACGAGCAGTACTTC. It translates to CASSVGGTITYEQYF.

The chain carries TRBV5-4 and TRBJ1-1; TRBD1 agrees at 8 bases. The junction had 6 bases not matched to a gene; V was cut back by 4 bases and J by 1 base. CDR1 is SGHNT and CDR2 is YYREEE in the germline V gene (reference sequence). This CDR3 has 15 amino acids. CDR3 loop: CASSVDGTGNTEAFF. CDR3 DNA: TGTGCCAGCAGCGTTGACGGGACAGGGAACACTGAAGCTTTCTTT.

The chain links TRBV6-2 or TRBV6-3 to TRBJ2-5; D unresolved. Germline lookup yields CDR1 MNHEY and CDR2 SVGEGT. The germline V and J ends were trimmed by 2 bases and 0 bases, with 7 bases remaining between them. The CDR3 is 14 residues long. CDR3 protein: CASSYEVHQETQYF. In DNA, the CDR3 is TGTGCCAGCAGTTACGAGGTCCACCAAGAGACCCAGTACTTC.

The CDR3 sequence is CASSAPGTVSYEQYF. The DNA for the CDR3 is TGTGCCAGTAGTGCGCCCGGGACAGTTTCCTACGAGCAGTACTTC. V gene TRBV19 combines with J gene TRBJ2-7, with 7 bases aligning to TRBD1. V was clipped by 5 bases and J by 1 base; unmatched bases: 8. CDR3 length: 15 residues. The germline V gene has CDR1 LNHDA and CDR2 SQIVND (reference sequence). The full variable domain, with the rest looked up from reference TRBV19 and TRBJ2-7, is DGGITQSPKYLFRKEGQNVTLSCEQNLNHDAMYWYRQDPGQGLRLIYYSQIVNDFQKGDIAEGYSVSREKKESFPLTVTSAQKNPTAFYLCASSAPGTVSYEQYFGPGTRLTVT.

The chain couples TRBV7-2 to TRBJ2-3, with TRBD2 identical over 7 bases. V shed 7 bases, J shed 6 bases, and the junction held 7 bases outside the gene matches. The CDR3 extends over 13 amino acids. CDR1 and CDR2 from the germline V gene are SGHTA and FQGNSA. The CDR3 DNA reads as TGTGCCAGCACTTTGAGGGAGGGCGATACGCAGTATTTT. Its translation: CASTLREGDTQYF.

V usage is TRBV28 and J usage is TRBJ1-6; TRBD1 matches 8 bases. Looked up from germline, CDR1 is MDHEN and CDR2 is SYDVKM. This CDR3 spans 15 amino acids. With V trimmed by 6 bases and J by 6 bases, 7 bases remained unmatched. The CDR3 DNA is TGTGCCAGCAGACGACGACAGGGGTCTAATTCACCCCTCCACTTT. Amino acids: CASRRRQGSNSPLHF.

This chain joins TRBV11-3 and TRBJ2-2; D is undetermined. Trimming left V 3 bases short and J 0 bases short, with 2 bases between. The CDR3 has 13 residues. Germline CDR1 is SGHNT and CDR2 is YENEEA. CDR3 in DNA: TGTGCCAGCAGCTTTACGAACACCGGGGAGCTGTTTTTT. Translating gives CASSFTNTGELFF.

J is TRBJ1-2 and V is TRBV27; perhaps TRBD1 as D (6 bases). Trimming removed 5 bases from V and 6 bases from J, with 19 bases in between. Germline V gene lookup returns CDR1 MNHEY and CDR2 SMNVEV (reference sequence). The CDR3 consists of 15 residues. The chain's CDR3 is CASSPSWGGSDGYTF. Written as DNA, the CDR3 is TGTGCCAGCAGTCCTTCATGGGGGGGCTCAGATGGCTACACCTTC.

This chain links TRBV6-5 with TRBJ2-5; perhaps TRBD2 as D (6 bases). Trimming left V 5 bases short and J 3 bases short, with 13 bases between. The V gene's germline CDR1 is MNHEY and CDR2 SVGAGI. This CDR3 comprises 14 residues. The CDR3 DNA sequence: TGTGCCAGCAGTAAACCGGGACTTGAAGAGACCCAGTACTTC. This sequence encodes CASSKPGLEETQYF.

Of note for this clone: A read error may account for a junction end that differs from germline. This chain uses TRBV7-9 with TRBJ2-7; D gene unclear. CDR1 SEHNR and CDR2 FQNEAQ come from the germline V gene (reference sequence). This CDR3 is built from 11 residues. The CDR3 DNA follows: TGTGCCAGCAGTCACTCCGACGAGCAGTACTTC. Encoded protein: CASSHSDEQYF.

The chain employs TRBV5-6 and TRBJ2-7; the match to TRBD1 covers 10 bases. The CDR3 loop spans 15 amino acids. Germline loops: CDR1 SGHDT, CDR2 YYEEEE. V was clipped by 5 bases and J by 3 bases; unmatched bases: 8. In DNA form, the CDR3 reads TGTGCCAGCAGACTCCGGGACAGGGGCATCTACGAGCAGTACTTC. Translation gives CASRLRDRGIYEQYF.

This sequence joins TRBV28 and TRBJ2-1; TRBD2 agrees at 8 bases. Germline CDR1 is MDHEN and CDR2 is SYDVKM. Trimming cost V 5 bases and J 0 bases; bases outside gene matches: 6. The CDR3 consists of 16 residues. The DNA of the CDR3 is TGTGCCAGCAGTCAGATAGCGGGAAGCTCCTACAATGAGCAGTTCTTC. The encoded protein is CASSQIAGSSYNEQFF.

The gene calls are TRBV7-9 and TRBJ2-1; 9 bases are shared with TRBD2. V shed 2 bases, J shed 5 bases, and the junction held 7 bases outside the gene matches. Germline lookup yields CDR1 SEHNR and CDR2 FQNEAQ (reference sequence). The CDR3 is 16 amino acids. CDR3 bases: TGTGCCAGCAGCTTATACGGGACTAGCCACAACAATGAGCAGTTCTTC. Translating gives CASSLYGTSHNNEQFF.

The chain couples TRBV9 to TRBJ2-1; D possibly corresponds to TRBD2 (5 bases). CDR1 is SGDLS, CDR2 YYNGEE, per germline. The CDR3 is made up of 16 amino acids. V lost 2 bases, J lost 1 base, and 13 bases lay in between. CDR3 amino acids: CASSVSGSGSYNEQFF. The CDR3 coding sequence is TGTGCCAGCAGCGTTAGTGGGAGTGGGTCCTACAATGAGCAGTTCTTC.

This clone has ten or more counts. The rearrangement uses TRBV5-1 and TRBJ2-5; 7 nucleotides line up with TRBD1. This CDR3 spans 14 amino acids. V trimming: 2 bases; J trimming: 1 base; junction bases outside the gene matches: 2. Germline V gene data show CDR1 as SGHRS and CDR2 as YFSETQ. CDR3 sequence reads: CASSFGTAQETQYF. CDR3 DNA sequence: TGCGCCAGCAGCTTTGGGACAGCCCAAGAGACCCAGTACTTC.

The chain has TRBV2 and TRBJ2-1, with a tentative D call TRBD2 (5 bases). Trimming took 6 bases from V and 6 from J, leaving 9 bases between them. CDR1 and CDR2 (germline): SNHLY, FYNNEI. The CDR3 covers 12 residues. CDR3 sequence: CASRDFSNEQFF. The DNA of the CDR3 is TGTGCCAGCAGGGACTTCAGCAATGAGCAGTTCTTC.

The CDR3 sequence is CASSLDSGNSGNTIYF. The CDR3 DNA reads as TGCGCCAGCAGCCTCGACTCCGGGAACTCTGGAAACACCATATATTTT. This chain connects TRBV5-1 to TRBJ1-3; no clear D gene. The V and J ends lost 4 bases and 0 bases respectively, with 14 bases between them. This CDR3 spans 16 amino acids. Germline CDR1 SGHRS, CDR2 YFSETQ.

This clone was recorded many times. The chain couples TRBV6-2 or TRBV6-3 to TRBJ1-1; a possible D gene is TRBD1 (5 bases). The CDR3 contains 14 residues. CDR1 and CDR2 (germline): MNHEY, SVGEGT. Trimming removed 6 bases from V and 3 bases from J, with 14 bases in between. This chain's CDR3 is CASSHGGEDTEAFF. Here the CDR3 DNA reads TGTGCCAGCAGCCACGGAGGGGAGGACACTGAAGCTTTCTTT.

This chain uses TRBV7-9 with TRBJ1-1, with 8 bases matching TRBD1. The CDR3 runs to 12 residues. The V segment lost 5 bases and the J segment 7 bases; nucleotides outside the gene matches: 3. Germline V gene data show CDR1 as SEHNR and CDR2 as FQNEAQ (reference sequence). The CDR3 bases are TGTGCCAGCAGCCCAGGGGGCCTTGAAGCTTTCTTT. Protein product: CASSPGGLEAFF.

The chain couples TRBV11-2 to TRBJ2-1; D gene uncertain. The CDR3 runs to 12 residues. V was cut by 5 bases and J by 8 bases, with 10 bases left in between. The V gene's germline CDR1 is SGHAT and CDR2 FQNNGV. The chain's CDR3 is CASSLEVHEQFF. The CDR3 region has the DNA TGTGCCAGCAGCCTCGAGGTACATGAGCAGTTCTTC.

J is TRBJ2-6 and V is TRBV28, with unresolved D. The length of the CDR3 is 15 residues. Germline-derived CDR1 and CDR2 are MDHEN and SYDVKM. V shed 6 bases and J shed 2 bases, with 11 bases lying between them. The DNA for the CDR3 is TGTGCCAGCAGCCTGGGCGACCCTGGGGCCAACGTCCTGACTTTC. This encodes CASSLGDPGANVLTF.